Presented here are 14 T cell receptor beta chains from one specimen sequenced in a study of shared clonotypes between healthy human individuals. Clones were read by immunoSEQ multiplex PCR, and TCRdb kept only the in-frame ones, dropping some. This repertoire shows 2.3 million or so clones, approximately 93% found once; its top ten account for 0.39%. The sample comprised naive CD4+ T cells from PBMCs. This sample's subset: CD45RA+ positively selected. The receptors were gathered from a man between 18 and 35 years old in good health. Some clones in this sample may be carry-over from other donors' samples.

The chain joins TRBV2 to TRBJ2-1, with a possible D match to TRBD2 (5 bases). The V gene's germline CDR1 is SNHLY and CDR2 FYNNEI. The V gene lost 5 bases and the J gene lost 14 bases, with 28 bases spanning the gap. The CDR3 is 16 residues long. CDR3 sequence: CASSLRPGSPPIKEFF. The CDR3 nucleotides read TGTGCCAGCAGTCTACGTCCGGGAAGCCCTCCGATTAAGGAGTTCTTC.

The CDR3 here is CASSSRIASGTRNTGELFF. The CDR3 DNA sequence: TGTGCCAGCAGCTCGCGAATAGCCTCCGGGACTAGGAACACCGGGGAGCTGTTTTTT. The rearrangement uses TRBV7-9 and TRBJ2-2; 8 positions match TRBD2. In germline, CDR1 is SEHNR, CDR2 FQNEAQ (reference sequence). J gave up 1 base and V 4 bases, and 14 bases lay outside the gene matches. CDR3 size: 19 residues.

A single count supports this clone. The chain carries TRBV5-1 and TRBJ1-2; unclear D gene. This CDR3 is built from 13 residues. Deletions cut 4 bases from V and 4 bases from J, with 11 bases between. Germline CDR1 SGHRS, CDR2 YFSETQ. DNA for the CDR3: TGCGCCAGCAGCCCCGTTGGAGCCTATGGCTACACCTTC. Its protein product is CASSPVGAYGYTF.

The chain combines TRBV11-2 with TRBJ2-7, with D possibly matching TRBD2 (5 bases). V was cut by 5 bases and J by 0 bases, with 17 bases left in between. The CDR3 loop spans 16 amino acids. Germline CDR1 reads SGHAT; CDR2 reads FQNNGV. The CDR3: CASSPVSGSSSYEQYF. In nucleotides, the CDR3 is TGTGCCAGCAGCCCTGTTTCGGGGTCGAGCTCCTACGAGCAGTACTTC.

This chain connects TRBV10-1 to TRBJ1-4; D gene unclear. Looked up from germline, CDR1 is WNHNN and CDR2 is SYGVQD (reference sequence). The V end lost 7 bases, the J end lost 5 bases, and 14 bases lay between the germline ends. This CDR3 has 14 residues. The CDR3 region has the DNA TGCGCCAGCAACCGACATCACCGGAATGAAAAACTGTTTTTT. Protein product: CASNRHHRNEKLFF.

Worth noting for this clone: Other DNA variants within this sample encode the same CDR3. The CDR3 is CASSLMAGGSYEQYF. In nucleotides, the CDR3 is TGTGCCAGCAGCTTAATGGCGGGGGGCTCCTACGAGCAGTACTTC. This sequence joins TRBV7-3 and TRBJ2-7; 8 nucleotides match TRBD2. The CDR3 totals 15 residues. Germline V lookup: CDR1 SGHTA, CDR2 FQGTGA. V shed 1 base and J 0 bases; nucleotides not matched to a gene: 2.

This chain connects TRBV7-2 to TRBJ2-6, with TRBD1 as a possible D gene (6 bases). CDR3 length: 19 residues. CDR1 and CDR2 from the germline V gene are SGHTA and FQGNSA. V was clipped by 0 bases and J by 3 bases, with 18 bases between them. CDR3 bases: TGTGCCAGCAGCTTAGCGCGGGTGATAGGGGGTGGTGGGGCCAACGTCCTGACTTTC. It is translated as CASSLARVIGGGGANVLTF. The complete variable domain, with remaining parts taken from reference TRBV7-2 and TRBJ2-6, reads GAGVSQSPSNKVTEKGKDVELRCDPISGHTALYWYRQSLGQGLEFLIYFQGNSAPDKSGLPSDRFSAERTGGSVSTLTIQRTQQEDSAVYLCASSLARVIGGGGANVLTFGAGSRLTVL.

Notes on this clone: The same CDR3 arises from other DNA sequences in this sample as well. The chain uses TRBV18 and TRBJ1-1, with unresolved D. The CDR3 has 13 residues. Germline V gene data show CDR1 as KGHSH and CDR2 as LQKENI. V lost 4 bases and J lost 0, with 6 bases in between. The CDR3 region has the DNA TGTGCCAGCTCACGGGGTTTGAACACTGAAGCTTTCTTT. This codes for CASSRGLNTEAFF. Supplemented by reference TRBV18 and TRBJ1-1, the full variable domain reads NAGVMQNPRHLVRRRGQEARLRCSPMKGHSHVYWYRQLPEEGLKFMVYLQKENIIDESGMPKERFSAEFPKEGPSILRIQQVVRGDSAAYFCASSRGLNTEAFFGQGTRLTVV.

The V gene is TRBV30, the J gene TRBJ2-7; tentatively, D is TRBD1 (7 bases). Germline V CDR1 and CDR2: GTSNPN, SVGIG (reference sequence). V was cut by 1 base and J by 7 bases, with 14 bases left in between. The CDR3 contains 13 residues. CDR3 DNA sequence: TGTGCCTGGAGTGGCGACAGGGCGGGGGAGCAGTACTTC. This encodes CAWSGDRAGEQYF.

V is TRBV28 and J is TRBJ1-2, with D perhaps matching TRBD1 (6 bases). The germline V gene has CDR1 MDHEN and CDR2 SYDVKM. V was clipped by 6 bases and J by 3 bases, with 11 bases between them. CDR3 length equals 13 residues. The CDR3 DNA sequence: TGTGCCAGCAGCGCCACAGGGTACTATGGCTACACCTTC. This sequence encodes CASSATGYYGYTF.

The V gene is TRBV30, the J gene TRBJ2-7, with D tentatively TRBD2 (6 bases). V was clipped by 1 base and J by 2 bases, with 12 bases between them. There are 14 residues in the CDR3. Germline V CDR1 and CDR2: GTSNPN, SVGIG (reference sequence). The CDR3 sequence is CAWSGGGVAYEQYF. The CDR3 DNA sequence: TGTGCCTGGAGTGGAGGAGGGGTTGCCTACGAGCAGTACTTC.

In this sample, this clone turned up once. Other DNA sequences from this sample encode an identical CDR3 as well. This chain uses TRBV29-1 with TRBJ2-2; 15 nucleotides match TRBD2. Trimming at V came to 7 bases and at J to 4 bases, leaving 1 base not matched to a gene. In germline, CDR1 is SQVTM, CDR2 ANQGSEA. The CDR3 length is 14 residues. The CDR3 region has the DNA TGCAGCGGGGGACTAGCGGGAGGCACCGGGGAGCTGTTTTTT. Translating it yields CSGGLAGGTGELFF.

The chain recombines TRBV5-1 with TRBJ1-3, with D perhaps matching TRBD1 (5 bases). This CDR3 has 13 amino acids. The germline gives CDR1 SGHRS, CDR2 YFSETQ. Trimming stripped 6 bases from V and 8 bases from J, with 15 bases between. CDR3 DNA sequence: TGCGCCAGCACCCAGGCCGGGGGGGACACCATATATTTT. Translating gives CASTQAGGDTIYF. Variable domain in full (rest from reference TRBV5-1 and TRBJ1-3): KAGVTQTPRYLIKTRGQQVTLSCSPISGHRSVSWYQQTPGQGLQFLFEYFSETQRNKGNFPGRFSGRQFSNSRSEMNVSTLELGDSALYLCASTQAGGDTIYFGEGSWLTVV.

CDR3 sequence (DNA): TGCGCCAGCAGCTTGTACCGCGGCGGGGCTAATGAAAAACTGTTTTTT. This encodes CASSLYRGGANEKLFF. The chain joins TRBV5-1 to TRBJ1-4; D remains ambiguous. V was shortened by 1 base and J by 3 bases, with 13 bases between the two germline ends. This CDR3 region has 16 residues. Germline V gene data show CDR1 as SGHRS and CDR2 as YFSETQ.